This TCR beta chain was sequenced during a study of shared clonotypes between healthy human individuals. About the study: CD4 naive cells filled three plates per donor, CD4 memory three, CD8 naive two and CD8 memory one. Study-wide results and caveats: Among the subsets, naive ones generally showed larger estimated richness than memory ones.

Remarks on this clone: Its antigen is not known.

In the study's own analysis: Quality scores were absent from the junction-only immunoSEQ sequences, so filtering differed. TCRdb's copy holds only in-frame clones and misses some; the assay was immunoSEQ multiplex PCR. V and J calls and clone size come straight from that table; D and trimming were deduced from the DNA. The sample has 600,000 or so clones, 98% seen once. The CDR3 contains 18 residues. After removal of 5 bases from V and 3 bases from J, the junction contained 16 bases not matched to a gene. In germline, CDR1 is MDHEN, CDR2 SYDVKM. CD45RO negativity and positive selection for CCR7 defined naive CD8 cells, a population that excluded terminally differentiated effector memory CD45RA+ cells. Healthy HIV-negative adults without recent acute infections or vaccinations served as donors.

The sample comprised naive CD8+ T cells sorted from blood. The TCR originated in a man aged 25-40 years in good health. The V gene is TRBV28, the J gene TRBJ2-1; 7 nucleotides line up with TRBD2. CDR3 nucleotide sequence: TGTGCCAGCAGTCCCAGAGGGGTAAGTGCGGGGGACTACAATGAGCAGTTCTTC. The encoded protein is CASSPRGVSAGDYNEQFF.